The clone carrying this T cell receptor beta chain was recorded only once. Antigen unknown. The source of the sample is a study of a mutant IDH1 vaccine in newly diagnosed glioma. Whole-study context: Following radiotherapy alone, or alongside temozolomide cycles, vaccination was started after an interval of 4-6 weeks. Patients arrived already treated with radiotherapy, temozolomide, or both, most having had both. Study findings and constraints: Changes in top peripheral clonotypes did not appear linked to pseudoprogression.

Time point meaning: week 5, during vaccination. The vaccine gave 300 ug of a 20-mer mutant IDH1 peptide subcutaneously per dose. The donor cohort comprised cases of new WHO grade 3 or 4 IDH1-mutant, ATRX-lost astrocytoma. The assay was immunoSEQ multiplex PCR, and TCRdb's table has in-frame clones only and misses some. Of 25,000 to 35,000 clones listed, roughly nine tenths were seen once; the top ten hold around 20%. In germline, CDR1 is GTSNPN, CDR2 SVGIG (reference sequence). The CDR3 extends over 14 amino acids. Trimming pared 5 bases from V and 2 bases from J, leaving 13 bases between. The input for sequencing was PBMCs, taken from a glioma patient whose treatment included an IDH1 peptide vaccine. V gene TRBV30 combines with J gene TRBJ1-5; no clear D. This receptor was identified in a man younger than 35 with glioma. The CDR3 coding sequence is TGTGCCTGGCGTGACCGGGTAGGCAATCAGCCCCAGCATTTT. Its translation is CAWRDRVGNQPQHF.